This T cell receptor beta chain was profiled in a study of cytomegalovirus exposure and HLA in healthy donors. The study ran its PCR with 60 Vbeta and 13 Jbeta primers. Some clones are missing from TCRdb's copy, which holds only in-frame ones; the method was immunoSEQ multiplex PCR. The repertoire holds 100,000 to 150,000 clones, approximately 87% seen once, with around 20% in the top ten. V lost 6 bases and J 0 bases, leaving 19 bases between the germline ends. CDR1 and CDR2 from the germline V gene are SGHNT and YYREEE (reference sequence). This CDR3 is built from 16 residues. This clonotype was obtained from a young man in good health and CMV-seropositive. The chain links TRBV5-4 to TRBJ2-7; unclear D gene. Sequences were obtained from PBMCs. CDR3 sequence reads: CASTPEVGRGSYEQYF. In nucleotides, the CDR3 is TGTGCCAGCACCCCTGAGGTGGGTCGCGGCTCCTACGAGCAGTACTTC.